A selection of T cell receptor beta chains follows, all from one sample in a study of beta chain features in type 1 diabetes. TCRdb keeps only in-frame clones here, not all; method: immunoSEQ multiplex PCR. The profile shows 850,000 to 900,000 clones, under 20% of them singletons. Sequencing was done on a sample of naive CD4+ T cells from blood. These receptors originate from a woman under 30 in good health. The CDR3 runs from the conserved cysteine through the conserved F or W. The order of the fields is clone size, J gene, D gene, V gene, CDR3 length, CDR3 protein, CDR3 DNA. D genes are given only for firm matches. A row's size may be missing; if present it is once, few, many or a size class.

. TRBJ1-2 . TRBV28 13 CASKDSRVVGYTF TGTGCCAGCAAAGACAGCCGAGTAGTTGGCTACACCTTC
. TRBJ2-1 TRBD2 TRBV5-1 13 CASSSGNYNEQFF TGCGCCAGCAGTAGCGGGAACTACAATGAGCAGTTCTTC
. TRBJ2-2 . TRBV15 15 CATSRVKTNTGELFF TGTGCCACCAGCAGAGTAAAGACTAACACCGGGGAGCTGTTTTTT
. TRBJ2-5 TRBD1 TRBV5-1 14 CASSLTGVQETQYF TGCGCCAGCAGCCTGACAGGGGTGCAGGAGACCCAGTACTTC
few TRBJ2-1 TRBD2 TRBV7-2 19 CASSLTGTSVGSSYNEQFF TGTGCCAGCAGCTTAACCGGGACTAGCGTCGGATCGTCCTACAATGAGCAGTTCTTC
few TRBJ1-4 . TRBV27 12 CAAGGHREKLFF TGTGCCGCGGGGGGGCATAGAGAAAAACTGTTTTTT
few TRBJ2-2 . TRBV15 16 CATSREGTRNTGELFF TGTGCCACCAGCAGAGAAGGGACGAGGAACACCGGGGAGCTGTTTTTT
. TRBJ1-5 . TRBV6-5 13 CASSYSQAQPQHF TGTGCCAGCAGTTACTCGCAGGCTCAGCCCCAGCATTTT
few TRBJ2-3 TRBD2 TRBV29-1 15 CSVEELAGGSDTQYF TGCAGCGTTGAAGAACTAGCGGGAGGTTCAGATACGCAGTATTTT
few TRBJ2-7 TRBD1 TRBV5-1 14 CASSPRDRGHEQYF TGCGCCAGCAGCCCCCGGGACAGGGGCCACGAGCAGTACTTC
few TRBJ2-3 . TRBV4-3 19 CASSPRVPSQTTSTDTQYF TGCGCCAGCAGCCCAAGGGTCCCTAGTCAAACGACAAGCACAGATACGCAGTATTTT
few TRBJ2-1 TRBD2 TRBV9 15 CASSVGLADYNEQFF TGTGCCAGCAGCGTAGGTCTAGCGGACTACAATGAGCAGTTCTTC
. TRBJ1-1 . TRBV20-1 9 CSASFYLIF TGCAGTGCTAGTTTCTACCTCATCTTT
few TRBJ1-1 . TRBV19 18 CASNDPRNGGTMDTEAFF TGTGCCAGTAACGACCCACGAAACGGAGGGACAATGGACACTGAAGCTTTCTTT
few TRBJ1-1 . TRBV9 13 CASTRPAAPIAFF TGTGCCAGCACGCGGCCAGCTGCGCCTATCGCTTTCTTT
few TRBJ2-5 . TRBV19 13 CASSMREQETQYF TGTGCCAGTAGTATGAGGGAACAAGAGACCCAGTACTTC